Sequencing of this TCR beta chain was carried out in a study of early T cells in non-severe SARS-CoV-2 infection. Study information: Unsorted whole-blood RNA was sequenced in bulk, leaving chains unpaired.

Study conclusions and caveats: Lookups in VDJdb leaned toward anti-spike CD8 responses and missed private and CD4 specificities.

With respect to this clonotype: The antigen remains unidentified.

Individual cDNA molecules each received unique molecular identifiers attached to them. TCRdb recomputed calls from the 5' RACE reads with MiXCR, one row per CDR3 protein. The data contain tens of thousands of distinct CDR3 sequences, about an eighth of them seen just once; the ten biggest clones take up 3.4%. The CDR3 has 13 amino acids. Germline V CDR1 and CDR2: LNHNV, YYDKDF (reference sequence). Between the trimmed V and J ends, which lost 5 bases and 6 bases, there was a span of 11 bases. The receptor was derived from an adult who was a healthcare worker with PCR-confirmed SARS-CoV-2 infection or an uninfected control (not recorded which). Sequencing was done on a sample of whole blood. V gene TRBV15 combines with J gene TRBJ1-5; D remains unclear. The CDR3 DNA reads TGTGCCACCAGCCCTCAAATAGGTCAGCCCCAGCATTTT. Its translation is CATSPQIGQPQHF. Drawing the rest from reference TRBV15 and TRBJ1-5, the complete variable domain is DAMVIQNPRYQVTQFGKPVTLSCSQTLNHNVMYWYQQKSSQAPKLLFHYYDKDFNNEADTPDNFQSRRPNTSFCFLDIRSPGLGDTAMYLCATSPQIGQPQHFGDGTRLSIL.